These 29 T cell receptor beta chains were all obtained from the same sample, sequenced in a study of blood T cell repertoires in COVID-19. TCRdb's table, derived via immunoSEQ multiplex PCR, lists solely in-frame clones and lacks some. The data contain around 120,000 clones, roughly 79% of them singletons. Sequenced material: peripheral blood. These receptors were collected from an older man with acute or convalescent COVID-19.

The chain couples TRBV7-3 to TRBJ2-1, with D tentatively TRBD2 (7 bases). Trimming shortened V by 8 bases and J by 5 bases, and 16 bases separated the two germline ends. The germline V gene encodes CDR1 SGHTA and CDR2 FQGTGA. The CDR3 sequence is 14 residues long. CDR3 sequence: CASSFGGLNNEQFF. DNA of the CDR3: TGTGCCAGCTCATTCGGGGGGCTTAACAATGAGCAGTTCTTC.

CDR3 amino acids: CASSHPKNPSGGAYNEQFF. In nucleotides, the CDR3 is TGCGCCAGCAGCCATCCCAAAAACCCTAGCGGGGGGGCCTACAATGAGCAGTTCTTC. The gene calls are TRBV4-1 and TRBJ2-1; 12 bases map to TRBD2. Germline CDR1 is MGHRA and CDR2 is YSYEKL. Unmatched junction bases numbered 11, after V lost 3 bases and J lost 2 bases. CDR3 length equals 19 residues.

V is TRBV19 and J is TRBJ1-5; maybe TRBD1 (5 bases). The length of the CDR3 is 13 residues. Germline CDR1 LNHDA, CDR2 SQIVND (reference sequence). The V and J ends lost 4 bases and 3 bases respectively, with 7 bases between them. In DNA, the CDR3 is TGTGCCAGTAGTAAGGACATCAATCAGCCCCAGCATTTT. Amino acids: CASSKDINQPQHF.

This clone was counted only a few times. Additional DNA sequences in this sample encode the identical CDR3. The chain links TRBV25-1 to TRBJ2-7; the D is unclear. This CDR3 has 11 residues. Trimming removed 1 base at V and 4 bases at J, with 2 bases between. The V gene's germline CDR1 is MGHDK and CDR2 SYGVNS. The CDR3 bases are TGTGCCAGCAGTGAATCATACGAGCAGTACTTC. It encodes CASSESYEQYF.

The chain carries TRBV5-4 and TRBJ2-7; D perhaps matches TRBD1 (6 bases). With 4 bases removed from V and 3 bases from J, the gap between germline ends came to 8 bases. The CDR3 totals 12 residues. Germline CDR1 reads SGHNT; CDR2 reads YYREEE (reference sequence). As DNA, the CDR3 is TGTGCCAGCAGCACGGACAGCTACGAGCAGTACTTC. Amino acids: CASSTDSYEQYF.

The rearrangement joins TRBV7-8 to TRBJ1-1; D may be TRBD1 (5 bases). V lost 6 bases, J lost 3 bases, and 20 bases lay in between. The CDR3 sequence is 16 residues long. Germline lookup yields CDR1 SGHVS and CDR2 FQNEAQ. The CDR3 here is CASSRLRGGLDTEAFF. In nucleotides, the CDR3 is TGTGCCAGCAGTCGACTACGGGGGGGATTGGACACTGAAGCTTTCTTT.

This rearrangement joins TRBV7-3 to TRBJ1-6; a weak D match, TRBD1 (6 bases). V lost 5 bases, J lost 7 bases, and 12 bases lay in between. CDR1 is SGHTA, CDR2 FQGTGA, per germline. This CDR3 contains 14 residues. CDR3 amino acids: CASSTGFQNSPLHF. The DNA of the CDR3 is TGTGCCAGCAGCACAGGGTTTCAGAATTCACCCCTCCACTTT.

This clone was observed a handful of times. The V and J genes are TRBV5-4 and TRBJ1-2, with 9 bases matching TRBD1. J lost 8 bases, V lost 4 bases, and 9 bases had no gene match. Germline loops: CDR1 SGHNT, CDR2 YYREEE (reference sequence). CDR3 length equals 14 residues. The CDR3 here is CASSMKQGAGGYTF. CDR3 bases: TGTGCCAGCAGCATGAAACAGGGGGCGGGAGGCTACACCTTC.

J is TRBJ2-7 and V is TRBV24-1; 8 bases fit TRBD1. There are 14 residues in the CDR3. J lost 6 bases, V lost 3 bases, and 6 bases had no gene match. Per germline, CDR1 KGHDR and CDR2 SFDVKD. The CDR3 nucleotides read TGTGCCACCAGTGATCCAAGGACAGGGTTCGAGCAGTACTTC. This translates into CATSDPRTGFEQYF.

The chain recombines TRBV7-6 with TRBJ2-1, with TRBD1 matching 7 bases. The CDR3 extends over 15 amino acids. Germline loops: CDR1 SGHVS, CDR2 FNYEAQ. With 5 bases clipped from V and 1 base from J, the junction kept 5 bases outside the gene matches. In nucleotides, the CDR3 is TGTGCCAGCAGCCGAAGACAGGGATCCTACAATGAGCAGTTCTTC. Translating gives CASSRRQGSYNEQFF.

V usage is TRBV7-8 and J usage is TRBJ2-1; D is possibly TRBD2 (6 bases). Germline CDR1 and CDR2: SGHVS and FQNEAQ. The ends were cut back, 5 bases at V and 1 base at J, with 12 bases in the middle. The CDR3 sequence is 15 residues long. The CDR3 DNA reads TGTGCCAGCAGCCCGGAGGGCCAATCCTACAATGAGCAGTTCTTC. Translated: CASSPEGQSYNEQFF.

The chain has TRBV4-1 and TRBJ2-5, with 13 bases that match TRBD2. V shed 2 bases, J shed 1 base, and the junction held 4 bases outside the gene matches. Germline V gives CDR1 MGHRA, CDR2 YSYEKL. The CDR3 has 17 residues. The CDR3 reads CASSQQTSGGVQETQYF. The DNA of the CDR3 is TGCGCCAGCAGCCAACAAACTAGCGGGGGGGTCCAAGAGACCCAGTACTTC.

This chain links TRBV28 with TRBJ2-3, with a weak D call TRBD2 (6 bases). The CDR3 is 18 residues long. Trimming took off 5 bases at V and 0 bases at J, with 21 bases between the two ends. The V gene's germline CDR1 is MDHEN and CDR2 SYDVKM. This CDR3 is CASSPSPGDRYSTDTQYF. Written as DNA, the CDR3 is TGTGCCAGCAGTCCATCTCCGGGAGACCGCTATAGCACAGATACGCAGTATTTT.

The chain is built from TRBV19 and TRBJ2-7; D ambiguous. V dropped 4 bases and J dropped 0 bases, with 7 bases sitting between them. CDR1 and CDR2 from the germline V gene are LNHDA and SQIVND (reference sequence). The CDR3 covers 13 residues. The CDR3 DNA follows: TGTGCCAGTAGTACACTGTCCTCCTACGAGCAGTACTTC. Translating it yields CASSTLSSYEQYF.

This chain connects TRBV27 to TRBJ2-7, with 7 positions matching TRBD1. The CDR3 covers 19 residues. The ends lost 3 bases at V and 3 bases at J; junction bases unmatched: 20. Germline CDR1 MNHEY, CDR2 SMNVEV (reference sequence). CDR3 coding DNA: TGTGCCAGCAGTTTGAAAGGCGTCAGGGGGTCGGTAAGGGTCTACGAGCAGTACTTC. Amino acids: CASSLKGVRGSVRVYEQYF.

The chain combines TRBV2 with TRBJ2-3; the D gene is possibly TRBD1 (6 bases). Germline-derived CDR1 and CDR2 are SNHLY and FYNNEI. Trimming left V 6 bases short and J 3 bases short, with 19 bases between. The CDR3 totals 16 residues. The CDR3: CASREKTGFGTDTQYF. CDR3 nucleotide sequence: TGTGCCAGCAGGGAGAAGACAGGTTTTGGGACAGATACGCAGTATTTT.

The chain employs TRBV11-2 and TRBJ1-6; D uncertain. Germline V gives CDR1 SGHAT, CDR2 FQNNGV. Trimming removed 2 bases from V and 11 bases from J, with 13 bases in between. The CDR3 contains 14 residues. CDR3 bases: TGTGCCAGCAGCTTACGGTTCAGCCGGGCACCCCTCCACTTT. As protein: CASSLRFSRAPLHF. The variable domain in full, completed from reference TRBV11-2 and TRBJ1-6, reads EAGVAQSPRYKIIEKRQSVAFWCNPISGHATLYWYQQILGQGPKLLIQFQNNGVVDDSQLPKDRFSAERLKGVDSTLKIQPAKLEDSAVYLCASSLRFSRAPLHFGNGTRLTVT.

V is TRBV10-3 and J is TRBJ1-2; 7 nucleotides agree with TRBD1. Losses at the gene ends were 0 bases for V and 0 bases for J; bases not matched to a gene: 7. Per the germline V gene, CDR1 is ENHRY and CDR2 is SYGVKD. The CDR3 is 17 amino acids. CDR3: CAISESGGQTSNYGYTF. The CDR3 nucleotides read TGTGCCATCAGTGAGTCAGGGGGACAGACTTCTAACTATGGCTACACCTTC.

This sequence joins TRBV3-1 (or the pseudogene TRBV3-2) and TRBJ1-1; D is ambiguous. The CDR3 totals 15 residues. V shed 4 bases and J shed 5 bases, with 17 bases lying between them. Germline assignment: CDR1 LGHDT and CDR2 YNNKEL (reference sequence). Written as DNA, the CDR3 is TGTGCCAGCAGCCCGCTCGCGGGGAGGCAAACTGAAGCTTTCTTT. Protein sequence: CASSPLAGRQTEAFF.

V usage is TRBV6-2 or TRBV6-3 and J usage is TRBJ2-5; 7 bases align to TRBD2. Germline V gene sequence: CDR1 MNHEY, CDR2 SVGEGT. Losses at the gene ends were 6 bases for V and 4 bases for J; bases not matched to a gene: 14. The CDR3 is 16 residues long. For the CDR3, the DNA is TGTGCCAGCAGCTCCCAAAGGGAGCGGGGTGCAGAGACCCAGTACTTC. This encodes CASSSQRERGAETQYF.

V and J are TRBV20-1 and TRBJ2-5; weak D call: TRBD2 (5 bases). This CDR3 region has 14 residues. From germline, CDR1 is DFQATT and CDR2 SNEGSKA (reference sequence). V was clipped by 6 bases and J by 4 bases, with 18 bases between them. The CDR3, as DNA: TGCAGTGCAAGTACTCCGGGGTTGGGAGAGACCCAGTACTTC. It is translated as CSASTPGLGETQYF.

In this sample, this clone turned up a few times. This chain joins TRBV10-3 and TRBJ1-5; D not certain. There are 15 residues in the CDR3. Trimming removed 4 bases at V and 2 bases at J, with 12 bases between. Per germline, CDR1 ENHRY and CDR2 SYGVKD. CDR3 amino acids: CAISGAAGGNQPQHF. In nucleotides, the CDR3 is TGTGCCATCAGTGGGGCAGCCGGGGGCAATCAGCCCCAGCATTTT.

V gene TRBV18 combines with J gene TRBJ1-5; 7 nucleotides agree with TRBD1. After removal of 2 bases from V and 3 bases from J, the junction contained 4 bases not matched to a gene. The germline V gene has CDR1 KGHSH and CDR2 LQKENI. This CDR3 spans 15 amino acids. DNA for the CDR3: TGTGCCAGCTCACCAGGCAGGGGGACCAATCAGCCCCAGCATTTT. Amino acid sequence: CASSPGRGTNQPQHF.

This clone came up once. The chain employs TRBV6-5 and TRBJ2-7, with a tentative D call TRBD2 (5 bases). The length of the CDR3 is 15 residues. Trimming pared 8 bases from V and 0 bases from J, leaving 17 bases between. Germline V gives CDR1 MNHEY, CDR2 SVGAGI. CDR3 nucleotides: TGTGCCAGCTCTAGGGCGGGCGAGAGCTCCTACGAGCAGTACTTC. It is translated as CASSRAGESSYEQYF.

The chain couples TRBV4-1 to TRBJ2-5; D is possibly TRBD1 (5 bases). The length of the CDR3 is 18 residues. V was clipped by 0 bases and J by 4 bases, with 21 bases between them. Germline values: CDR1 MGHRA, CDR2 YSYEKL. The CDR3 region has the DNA TGCGCCAGCAGCCAAGATATGGCCGTGTCAGGGTCCCTAGAGACCCAGTACTTC. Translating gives CASSQDMAVSGSLETQYF.

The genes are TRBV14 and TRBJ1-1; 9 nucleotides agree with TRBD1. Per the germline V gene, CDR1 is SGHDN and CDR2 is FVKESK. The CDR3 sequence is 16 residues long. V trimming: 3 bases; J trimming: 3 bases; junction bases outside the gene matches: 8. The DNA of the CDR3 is TGTGCCAGCAGCCAGGACAGGGGAGCTTGGGACACTGAAGCTTTCTTT. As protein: CASSQDRGAWDTEAFF. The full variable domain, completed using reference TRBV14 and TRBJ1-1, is EAGVTQFPSHSVIEKGQTVTLRCDPISGHDNLYWYRRVMGKEIKFLLHFVKESKQDESGMPNNRFLAERTGGTYSTLKVQPAELEDSGVYFCASSQDRGAWDTEAFFGQGTRLTVV.

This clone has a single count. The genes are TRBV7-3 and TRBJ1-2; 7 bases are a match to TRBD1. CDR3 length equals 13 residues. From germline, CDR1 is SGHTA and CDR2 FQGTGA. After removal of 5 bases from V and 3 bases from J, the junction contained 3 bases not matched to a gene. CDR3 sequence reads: CASSSDRDYGYTF. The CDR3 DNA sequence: TGTGCCAGCAGCAGTGACAGGGACTATGGCTACACCTTC.

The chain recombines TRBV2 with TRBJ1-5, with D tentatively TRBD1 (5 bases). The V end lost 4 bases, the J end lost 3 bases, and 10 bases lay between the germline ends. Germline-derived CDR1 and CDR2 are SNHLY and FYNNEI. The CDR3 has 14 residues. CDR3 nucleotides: TGTGCCAGCAGTGTCGAAGGGGACAATCAGCCCCAGCATTTT. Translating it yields CASSVEGDNQPQHF. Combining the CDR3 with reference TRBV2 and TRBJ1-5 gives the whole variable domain EPEVTQTPSHQVTQMGQEVILRCVPISNHLYFYWYRQILGQKVEFLVSFYNNEISEKSEIFDDQFSVERPDGSNFTLKIRSTKLEDSAMYFCASSVEGDNQPQHFGDGTRLSIL.

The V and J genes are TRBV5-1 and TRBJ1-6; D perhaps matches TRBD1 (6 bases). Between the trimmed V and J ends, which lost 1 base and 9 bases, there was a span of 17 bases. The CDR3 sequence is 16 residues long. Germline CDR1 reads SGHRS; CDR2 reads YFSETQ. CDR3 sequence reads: CASSLWGTGIGSPLHF. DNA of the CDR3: TGCGCCAGCAGCTTGTGGGGCACAGGGATCGGTTCACCCCTCCACTTT.